A selection of T cell receptor beta chains follows, all from one sample in a study of OX40 agonist ivuxolimab in advanced cancers. Using immunoSEQ multiplex PCR, the repertoire was profiled, and TCRdb retains in-frame clones only, with some absent. The sample lists 60,000 to 95,000 clones; 85% to 90% were seen once. The specimen comprised CD4+ or CD8+ T cells sorted from blood, sampled in a trial of the OX40 agonist ivuxolimab. These receptors all come from an adult with an advanced solid tumor such as melanoma, head and neck, liver or kidney cancer. Both conserved end residues are part of each CDR3. The D gene is left open where the match is weak. Clone sizes are given selectively: once, few, many, or a class where the clone is expanded.

TGTGCCAGTAGTCACCGGGGAGGGTCCGAGGGTCAGCCCCAGCATTTT	CASSHRGGSEGQPQHF	TRBV19	TRBJ1-5	once	-
TGTGCCAGCACGAGGGACAGGGCAGATACGCAGTATTTT	CASTRDRADTQYF	TRBV6-1	TRBJ2-3	-	TRBD1
TGTGCCAGCGGGACAGGCACAGATACGCAGTATTTT	CASGTGTDTQYF	TRBV19	TRBJ2-3	-	TRBD1
TGTGCCAGCCGCTATAAAGGACTCGCGGGGCTTACAGATACGCAGTATTTT	CASRYKGLAGLTDTQYF	TRBV19	TRBJ2-3	-	-
TGTGCCAGTAGTAACCCCGGGGGGGAAAATCCCTACGAGCAGTACTTC	CASSNPGGENPYEQYF	TRBV19	TRBJ2-7	-	TRBD2
TGTGCCACCCGCCTCGACATCGGGAACACTGAAGCTTTCTTT	CATRLDIGNTEAFF	TRBV18	TRBJ1-1	few	-
TGTGCCATCAGTGAGTCGCAGGGCAGCTCCTACGAGCAGTACTTC	CAISESQGSSYEQYF	TRBV10-3	TRBJ2-7	-	-
TGTGCCAGCAGTGATGGACAGCCTAGGGAGACCCAGTACTTC	CASSDGQPRETQYF	TRBV2	TRBJ2-5	once	-
TGCGCCAGCAGTGAGTCATGGGGGTATGGCTACACCTTC	CASSESWGYGYTF	TRBV10-2	TRBJ1-2	-	-
TGTGCCAGCAGCACCGGACAGGCGTGGGGAGAAAAACTGTTTTTT	CASSTGQAWGEKLFF	TRBV5-6	TRBJ1-4	once	TRBD1
TGTGCCAGCAGCGTAGCTCCACGCGGGGAGACCCAGTACTTC	CASSVAPRGETQYF	TRBV9	TRBJ2-5	once	-
TGTGCCAGCAGACCACCGGGACAGAGGGAGCGTGGGTATGGCTACACCTTC	CASRPPGQRERGYGYTF	TRBV7-9	TRBJ1-2	-	TRBD1
TGCGCCAGCAGTCAAAAGCGTGGAAGGCTCCAAGAGACCCAGTACTTC	CASSQKRGRLQETQYF	TRBV23-1	TRBJ2-5	once	-
TGTGCCAGCAGTTTTGAGGATAACACTGAAGCTTTCTTT	CASSFEDNTEAFF	TRBV6-6	TRBJ1-1	-	-
TGTGCCAGCAGTTACCCGGGACAGCTATCCTACGAGCAGTACTTC	CASSYPGQLSYEQYF	TRBV6-6	TRBJ2-7	-	TRBD1
TGTGCCAGCAGTTTACAGGGGACCGAGCAGTACTTC	CASSLQGTEQYF	TRBV5-8	TRBJ2-7	-	TRBD1
TGTGCCAGTACCGTGGACAGGGGCTATGGCTACACCTTC	CASTVDRGYGYTF	TRBV19	TRBJ1-2	-	TRBD1
TGTGCCAGCAACGCCCAAGGGGGGCCGTTGGAGACCCAGTACTTC	CASNAQGGPLETQYF	TRBV7-2	TRBJ2-5	-	-
TGTGCCACCAGACCTGCAAGTCGGACAAGGAACACTGAAGCTTTCTTT	CATRPASRTRNTEAFF	TRBV15	TRBJ1-1	once	-
TGTGCCATCAGTGAGTCGTTCGGGGCGGGACGCACTCGGCATGGCTACACCTTC	CAISESFGAGRTRHGYTF	TRBV10-3	TRBJ1-2	-	-
TGTGCCAGCTCACCAATGAGCGGACAGCAAGAGACCCAGTACTTC	CASSPMSGQQETQYF	TRBV18	TRBJ2-5	-	-
TGTGCCAGCTCACCACCTACGCGGAGAGGCGAGCAGTACTTC	CASSPPTRRGEQYF	TRBV18	TRBJ2-7	-	-
TGCGCCAGCAGCCAAGATCGACCCGGGGGAGGAGATACGCAGTATTTT	CASSQDRPGGGDTQYF	TRBV4-3	TRBJ2-3	once	-
TGTGCCAGCAGCGACCTGCTGCCTGGGGCCAACGTCCTGACTTTC	CASSDLLPGANVLTF	TRBV7-3	TRBJ2-6	-	-
TGCGCCAGCTCCGAGAGACTCCTGGGCATTCAGTACTTC	CASSERLLGIQYF	TRBV5-1	TRBJ2-4	-	-
TGTGCCAGCAGTGTGGGACAGGTGGGAACCGGGGAGCTGTTTTTT	CASSVGQVGTGELFF	TRBV6-1	TRBJ2-2	-	TRBD1
TGTGCCAGCAGCGAGCAACTCCAAGAGACCCAGTACTTC	CASSEQLQETQYF	TRBV14	TRBJ2-5	-	-
TGTGCCAGCAGCAACTTTGGACAGGCTTCGGTAGAAAAACTGTTTTTT	CASSNFGQASVEKLFF	TRBV7-2	TRBJ1-4	-	TRBD1
TGTGCCAGCAGCTCTATCAGGGGGCCCGGTAGCACAGATACGCAGTATTTT	CASSSIRGPGSTDTQYF	TRBV11-2	TRBJ2-3	-	TRBD1
TGTGCCAGCACTAGAGGTAGGGACGGCAATCAGCCCCAGCATTTT	CASTRGRDGNQPQHF	TRBV2	TRBJ1-5	once	-
TGTGCCAGCAGCCATTACAACTCTGGCACAGATACGCAGTATTTT	CASSHYNSGTDTQYF	TRBV7-2	TRBJ2-3	-	-
TGTGCCAGCAGCTTAGAGGCAGGGGCCCAATACGAGCAGTACTTC	CASSLEAGAQYEQYF	TRBV7-9	TRBJ2-7	-	-
TGTGCCAGCACCCTGGGAGCGACGGGGGGCTCCTACGAGCAGTACTTC	CASTLGATGGSYEQYF	TRBV5-4	TRBJ2-7	-	TRBD2
TGTGCCAGTGCACTCCCGGGACAAACCTCCTACAATGAGCAGTTCTTC	CASALPGQTSYNEQFF	TRBV19	TRBJ2-1	-	-
TGTGCCAGCAGTGAAGCGGGACAGGGGAGTTCACCCCTCCACTTT	CASSEAGQGSSPLHF	TRBV6-1	TRBJ1-6	-	TRBD1
TGTGCCAGCAGATGGTCCGGAGATACGCAGTATTTT	CASRWSGDTQYF	TRBV28	TRBJ2-3	-	-
TGTGCCAGCAGCGAGGGGTTCTACGAGCAGTACTTC	CASSEGFYEQYF	TRBV5-6	TRBJ2-7	-	-
TGTGCCAGCAGCGTAGAGGCCCCGGGCCGAGAAGCTCCAGCTTTCTTT	CASSVEAPGREAPAFF	TRBV9	TRBJ1-1	-	-
TGTGCCAGCAGCGCCGGTGGGGTTAGCTCCTACGAGCAGTACTTC	CASSAGGVSSYEQYF	TRBV5-4	TRBJ2-7	-	-
TGTGCCTGGAGTGGGCAGGGGGCGGACACCATATATTTT	CAWSGQGADTIYF	TRBV30	TRBJ1-3	-	TRBD1
TGTGCCAGCAGAAGGACCGGGACACTTAAAGGCGCTTTCTTT	CASRRTGTLKGAFF	TRBV2	TRBJ1-1	-	-
TGTGCTAGTGGTCCTGAGGAGGGTTCACCCCTCCACTTT	CASGPEEGSPLHF	TRBV12-5	TRBJ1-6	-	-
TGCGCCAGCAGCTTGGTACCAGGAATTAATGAAAAACTGTTTTTT	CASSLVPGINEKLFF	TRBV5-1	TRBJ1-4	-	-
TGTGCCAGCAGCTCCGGGACTGGGGCTGGGACCCAGTACTTC	CASSSGTGAGTQYF	TRBV7-2	TRBJ2-5	-	-
TGTGCCAGCAGCCCGCGGACGGTGGGGGAGCTGTTTTTT	CASSPRTVGELFF	TRBV7-3	TRBJ2-2	-	-
TGTGCCATCAGTGCACAGGGGGCGGGAGGAAACACCATATATTTT	CAISAQGAGGNTIYF	TRBV10-3	TRBJ1-3	-	TRBD1
TGTGCCTGGAAAGGGAACTATGGCTACACCTTC	CAWKGNYGYTF	TRBV30	TRBJ1-2	-	-
TGTGCCAGCTCACCCCCGGAATACTATGGCTACACCTTC	CASSPPEYYGYTF	TRBV18	TRBJ1-2	-	-
TGTGCCATCACGAGACAGGGGGGGGTGAACACTGAAGCTTTCTTT	CAITRQGGVNTEAFF	TRBV10-3	TRBJ1-1	-	TRBD1
TGTGCCTGGACTTCCTTGGGGGTGGTGGGACCCAACTATGGCTACACCTTC	CAWTSLGVVGPNYGYTF	TRBV30	TRBJ1-2	few	-
TGTGCCAGCAGCGCTAATAACTATGGCTACACCTTC	CASSANNYGYTF	TRBV14	TRBJ1-2	few	-
TGTGCCAGCAGCTGGTACAGGGGCCCAGATACGCAGTATTTT	CASSWYRGPDTQYF	TRBV7-9	TRBJ2-3	-	TRBD1
TGTGCCTATGGGACGGTGAACACCGGGGAGCTGTTTTTT	CAYGTVNTGELFF	TRBV7-2	TRBJ2-2	-	-
TGTGCCAGCTCGCCCGACTCAAACAGGAGAACTGAAGCTTTCTTT	CASSPDSNRRTEAFF	TRBV18	TRBJ1-1	-	-
TGTGCCAGCAGTGACGTGCAGGGGGTCTATGGCTACACCTTC	CASSDVQGVYGYTF	TRBV2	TRBJ1-2	-	TRBD1
TGTGCCAGCAGCCCCCATAACGACAGGGGGCTATCTGGGGCCAACGTCCTGACTTTC	CASSPHNDRGLSGANVLTF	TRBV14	TRBJ2-6	-	TRBD1
TGTGCCAGTAGTATCGCAGGTTACGGCTACACCTTC	CASSIAGYGYTF	TRBV19	TRBJ1-2	-	-
TGCAGTGCCCCCCGGCTCAATGAGCAGTTCTTC	CSAPRLNEQFF	TRBV20-1	TRBJ2-1	-	-
TGTGCCAGCAGTTACTCGGGGAGCGCCTACGAGCAGTACTTC	CASSYSGSAYEQYF	TRBV6-5	TRBJ2-7	-	-